This T cell receptor beta chain was found in a study of T cells after yellow fever vaccination. This CDR3 spans 16 amino acids. CDR1 is MNHEY and CDR2 is SVGAGI in the germline V gene. Between the trimmed V and J ends, which lost 3 bases and 2 bases, there was a span of 16 bases. Synthesis of TCR cDNA relied on 5'RACE template switching, which attached a universal primer site and UMIs. A single record per CDR3 protein comes from TCRdb applying MiXCR to the 5' RACE reads. The sample holds just under 600,000 distinct CDR3 sequences, roughly 13% seen once. Notes on the study in general: It was a small share of clonotypes that appeared in both CD4 and CD8 compartments.

Worth noting for this clonotype: Its antigen is unidentified.

The origin of this receptor is a young man who received the YFV17D yellow fever vaccine. The chain employs TRBV6-5 and TRBJ1-1; unclear D gene. Sequencing was performed on PBMCs, taken on the day of the yellow fever booster vaccination. The CDR3 region is CASSYSPGDRNTEAFF. CDR3 DNA sequence: TGTGCCAGCAGTTATAGTCCCGGCGACCGAAACACTGAAGCTTTCTTT.